The 20 T cell receptor beta chains below were found in one sample sequenced in a study of blood T cell repertoires in COVID-19. Assay: immunoSEQ multiplex PCR; the TCRdb copy retains only in-frame clones and omits some. Of just over 80,000 clones listed, around 81% are singletons. Sequencing was carried out using peripheral blood. These receptors all come from a man older than 75 with acute or convalescent COVID-19.

The gene calls are TRBV28 and TRBJ2-1; D perhaps matches TRBD2 (6 bases). Trimming removed 4 bases from V and 0 bases from J, with 16 bases in between. Per germline, CDR1 MDHEN and CDR2 SYDVKM. The CDR3 is made up of 17 amino acids. This chain's CDR3 is CASSSGLHISSYNEQFF. The CDR3 region has the DNA TGTGCCAGCAGTTCGGGACTCCACATCAGCTCCTACAATGAGCAGTTCTTC.

The chain uses TRBV6-2 or TRBV6-3 and TRBJ2-1, with 9 bases identical to TRBD1. The trim removed 0 bases at V and 7 bases at J, leaving 16 bases unmatched. Germline V CDR1 and CDR2: MNHEY, SVGEGT. This CDR3 spans 19 amino acids. The CDR3 protein is CASSYSGVFGDRVRNEQFF. Written as DNA, the CDR3 is TGTGCCAGCAGTTACTCGGGCGTGTTTGGGGACAGGGTAAGAAATGAGCAGTTCTTC.

The V and J genes are TRBV19 and TRBJ1-5, with 7 positions matching TRBD1. CDR1 and CDR2 (germline): LNHDA, SQIVND (reference sequence). The V segment lost 5 bases and the J segment 10 bases; nucleotides outside the gene matches: 11. This CDR3 comprises 14 residues. CDR3 in amino acids: CASSPGQAWEPQHF. The CDR3 DNA sequence: TGTGCCAGTAGTCCAGGACAGGCCTGGGAACCCCAGCATTTT.

The rearrangement joins TRBV5-1 to TRBJ1-5; D possibly corresponds to TRBD1 (6 bases). With 3 bases removed from V and 5 bases from J, the gap between germline ends came to 9 bases. CDR1 and CDR2 (germline): SGHRS, YFSETQ. This CDR3 comprises 13 residues. In DNA form, the CDR3 reads TGCGCCAGCAGCTCTGAGGGGGATCAGCCCCAGCATTTT. Amino acids: CASSSEGDQPQHF.

This clone was found a few times. The chain has TRBV7-2 and TRBJ1-2; D is possibly TRBD1 (5 bases). CDR1 and CDR2 (germline): SGHTA, FQGNSA. The length of the CDR3 is 14 residues. V lost 3 bases and J lost 0, with 8 bases in between. In DNA, the CDR3 is TGTGCCAGCAGCTTTGACAGAGCTAACTATGGCTACACCTTC. This translates into CASSFDRANYGYTF.

The CDR3 coding sequence is TGTGCCAGCAGCTACAGGGTTAGAGAGACCCAGTACTTC. This sequence encodes CASSYRVRETQYF. The V call is TRBV27, the J call TRBJ2-5, with TRBD1 as a possible D gene (6 bases). The CDR3 covers 13 residues. The V end lost 6 bases, the J end lost 4 bases, and 12 bases lay between the germline ends. In germline, CDR1 is MNHEY, CDR2 SMNVEV (reference sequence).

J is TRBJ2-1 and V is TRBV27, with 13 bases that match TRBD2. The V segment lost 3 bases and the J segment 10 bases; nucleotides outside the gene matches: 6. This CDR3 comprises 15 residues. Germline V gene sequence: CDR1 MNHEY, CDR2 SMNVEV (reference sequence). The CDR3 loop reads CASSFGLAGVREQFF. CDR3 DNA sequence: TGTGCCAGCAGTTTTGGACTAGCGGGAGTGCGGGAGCAGTTCTTC.

The chain employs TRBV28 and TRBJ2-7; D may be TRBD1 (6 bases). Germline assignment: CDR1 MDHEN and CDR2 SYDVKM. This CDR3 has 13 residues. V lost 6 bases and J lost 3, with 12 bases in between. The CDR3, as DNA: TGTGCCAGCAGAATCGGACAGCACTACGAGCAGTACTTC. Amino acid sequence: CASRIGQHYEQYF.

The gene calls are TRBV4-1 and TRBJ1-6; 11 nucleotides align to TRBD1. Per germline, CDR1 MGHRA and CDR2 YSYEKL. The CDR3 has 19 residues. Trimming cost V 2 bases and J 6 bases; bases outside gene matches: 12. The CDR3, as DNA: TGCGCCAGCAGCCAAAGTGGTCTCGGGACAGGGGGTCGTAATTCACCCCTCCACTTT. It specifies CASSQSGLGTGGRNSPLHF.

A few counts support this clone. The chain employs TRBV28 and TRBJ1-3, with 11 bases identical to TRBD1. V lost 6 bases and J lost 7; bases outside the gene matches: 8. The CDR3 loop spans 15 amino acids. The V gene's germline CDR1 is MDHEN and CDR2 SYDVKM. The CDR3 sequence is CASRRNRDRGNTIYF. CDR3 nucleotides: TGTGCCAGCAGGAGAAACCGGGACAGGGGGAACACCATATATTTT.

In this sample, this clone turned up a few times. The gene calls are TRBV2 and TRBJ2-2; 8 bases are a match to TRBD2. Germline V gives CDR1 SNHLY, CDR2 FYNNEI. The trim removed 0 bases at V and 3 bases at J, leaving 9 bases unmatched. The CDR3 consists of 18 residues. The CDR3 is CASSEAGLGGAHTGELFF. CDR3 bases: TGTGCCAGCAGTGAAGCGGGACTAGGAGGGGCGCACACCGGGGAGCTGTTTTTT.

The V and J genes are TRBV10-2 and TRBJ2-7; TRBD2 aligns across 14 bases. The CDR3 length is 15 residues. Germline CDR1 is WSHSY and CDR2 is SAAADI. The junction had 7 bases not matched to a gene; V was cut back by 7 bases and J by 5 bases. This CDR3 is CASTDGTSGRHEQYF. DNA of the CDR3: TGCGCCAGCACGGATGGGACTAGCGGGAGACACGAGCAGTACTTC.

CDR3 region: CASSVSGSSNEQFF. CDR3 sequence (DNA): TGTGCCAGCAGTGTAAGCGGGAGTTCAAATGAGCAGTTCTTC. The chain couples TRBV6-4 to TRBJ2-1; 8 bases are a match to TRBD2. The J segment lost 7 bases and the V segment lost 4 bases, leaving 6 bases of the junction unmatched. This CDR3 region has 14 residues. CDR1 is MRHNA and CDR2 is SNTAGT in the germline V gene.

To note about this clone: One end of the junction varies from germline; a read error may be responsible. The chain links TRBV7-7 to TRBJ2-3; a possible D gene is TRBD2 (5 bases). The CDR3 has 13 residues. The V gene's germline CDR1 is SSHAT and CDR2 FNYEAQ (reference sequence). The CDR3 loop is CASSSRDTDTQYF. The DNA for the CDR3 is TGTGCTAGCAGCTCGAGGGACACAGATACGCAGTATTTT. The complete variable domain, with remaining parts taken from reference TRBV7-7 and TRBJ2-3, reads GAGVSQSPRYKVTKRGQDVTLRCDPISSHATLYWYQQALGQGPEFLTYFNYEAQPDKSGLPSDRFSAERPEGSISTLTIQRTEQRDSAMYRCASSSRDTDTQYFGPGTRLTVL.

V and J are TRBV6-4 and TRBJ2-1, with TRBD2 matching 10 bases. V was pared by 0 bases and J by 6 bases, with 5 bases of the junction left unmatched. The CDR3 is made up of 16 amino acids. Germline V lookup: CDR1 MRHNA, CDR2 SNTAGT. CDR3 protein: CASSDSIAGGGNEQFF. The CDR3 coding sequence is TGTGCCAGCAGTGACTCCATAGCGGGAGGTGGCAATGAGCAGTTCTTC.

This clone has just one count. The chain employs TRBV2 and TRBJ2-3; D unclear. Germline assignment: CDR1 SNHLY and CDR2 FYNNEI. Between the trimmed V and J ends, which lost 6 bases and 4 bases, there was a span of 8 bases. This CDR3 has 12 residues. CDR3 bases: TGTGCCAGCAGGACACAGCCAGATACGCAGTATTTT. Its protein product is CASRTQPDTQYF.

This clone was observed a single time. This rearrangement joins TRBV28 to TRBJ1-2; weak D call: TRBD1 (5 bases). V lost 6 bases, J lost 8 bases, and 16 bases lay in between. The V gene's germline CDR1 is MDHEN and CDR2 SYDVKM. The CDR3 extends over 13 amino acids. In DNA, the CDR3 is TGTGCCAGCAGCTCCGTACGGACATCCGGCTACACCTTC. This encodes CASSSVRTSGYTF.

This chain links TRBV6-6 with TRBJ1-6; 7 bases are shared with TRBD1. Germline lookup yields CDR1 MNHNY and CDR2 SVGAGI (reference sequence). The CDR3 totals 14 residues. V dropped 7 bases and J dropped 11; count of bases not matched to a gene: 11. The CDR3 region is CASIRDSRSTPLHF. DNA of the CDR3: TGTGCCAGCATCCGGGACAGTCGGTCTACACCCCTCCACTTT.

The rearrangement uses TRBV28 and TRBJ2-7; perhaps TRBD1 as D (5 bases). V was pared by 3 bases and J by 4 bases, with 13 bases between. The CDR3 is made up of 14 amino acids. The V gene's germline CDR1 is MDHEN and CDR2 SYDVKM. The CDR3 reads CASSFPGFGYEQYF. The CDR3 region has the DNA TGTGCCAGCAGTTTCCCAGGGTTTGGGTACGAGCAGTACTTC.

The V call is TRBV6-5, the J call TRBJ1-2; maybe TRBD1 (6 bases). V gave up 6 bases and J gave up 4 bases, with 15 bases separating them. The germline CDR1 and CDR2 sequences are MNHEY and SVGAGI. The CDR3 has 14 amino acids. The CDR3 region has the DNA TGTGCCAGCAGCGGGACACAGGGCCTCTATGGCTACACCTTC. Protein sequence: CASSGTQGLYGYTF.